The following is a TCR beta chain sequence with its context. The antigen is undetermined. Naive CD8 cells were CD45RO-negative, positively selected for CCR7, excluding terminally differentiated effector memory CD45RA+ cells. The sample originates from a study of shared clonotypes between healthy human individuals. The V gene end was trimmed by 8 bases and the J gene end by 5 bases; junction bases not matched to a gene: 16. CDR1 is MDHEN and CDR2 is SYDVKM in the germline V gene. CDR3 length equals 16 residues. Several immunoSEQ plates received, in even portions, the genomic DNA of each subset. The protocol was immunoSEQ multiplex PCR, while the TCRdb copy is restricted to in-frame clones and leaves out a portion. In the table there are around 1.9 million clones, around 95% of which are singletons. General observations from the study: Clonotype sharing across donors was expected to vary with sequencing depth.

The sequence came from a man younger than 30 in good health. Some clones in this sample may be carry-over from other donors' samples. V is TRBV28 and J is TRBJ2-3; 7 bases fit TRBD2. Sample: naive CD8+ T cells from PBMCs. CDR3 sequence (DNA): TGTGCCAGCGGAGAAGTGGTAGGACTAGGGCAAGATACGCAGTATTTT. Amino acid sequence: CASGEVVGLGQDTQYF.